This TCR beta chain emerged from a study of blood T cell repertoires in COVID-19. V gave up 3 bases and J gave up 4 bases, with 15 bases separating them. There are 15 residues in the CDR3. Germline V gene sequence: CDR1 SGHAT, CDR2 FQDESV (reference sequence). Produced via immunoSEQ multiplex PCR; TCRdb's table is partial and in-frame only. The data contain 150,000 to 200,000 clones, around 90% of them singletons. This sequence was found in a man in his forties or fifties who had recovered from COVID-19. This chain joins TRBV11-1 and TRBJ1-2; D gene ambiguous. Sequencing used peripheral blood. CDR3 amino acids: CASSLEPGVRYGYTF. The CDR3 DNA follows: TGTGCCAGCAGCTTGGAACCGGGAGTCCGCTATGGCTACACCTTC.